A selection of T cell receptor beta chains follows, all from one sample in a study of T cell responses to AZD1222 COVID-19 vaccine. Sequenced by immunoSEQ multiplex PCR; TCRdb stores in-frame clones only, minus some. The data hold about 190,000 clones, with around 90% observed a single time. Source: peripheral blood, taken on day 0 of AZD1222 vaccination. These receptors were obtained from an adult in good health. Both conserved end residues are part of each CDR3. The D gene is left open where the match is weak. Rows give clone size only sometimes, using once, few, many, or a class for an expanded clone.

>-|-|TRBJ1-4|TRBV7-8
CASSLSLGGHRVATNEKLFF
TGTGCCAGCAGCTTATCCTTGGGGGGCCATAGGGTTGCAACTAATGAAAAACTGTTTTTT
>once|-|TRBJ2-7|TRBV3-1/TRBV3-2
CASSQAGGPGSEQYF
TGTGCCAGCAGCCAAGCGGGGGGCCCAGGTAGCGAGCAGTACTTC
>-|-|TRBJ1-1|TRBV5-1
CASSLYVDGTEAFF
TGCGCCAGCAGCTTGTATGTGGATGGCACTGAAGCTTTCTTT
>-|-|TRBJ1-2|TRBV10-1
CAPWNYGYTF
TGCGCCCCCTGGAACTATGGCTACACCTTC
>-|-|TRBJ2-2|TRBV19
CASSPRTGGVTGELFF
TGTGCCAGTAGTCCTAGGACAGGAGGGGTCACCGGGGAGCTGTTTTTT
>-|-|TRBJ2-7|TRBV10-3
CAISESGPYEQYF
TGTGCCATCAGTGAGTCGGGACCCTACGAGCAGTACTTC
>-|-|TRBJ1-5|TRBV16
CASSQRREQPQHF
TGTGCCAGCAGCCAAAGGAGGGAACAGCCCCAGCATTTT
>-|TRBD1|TRBJ1-1|TRBV7-9
CASSSWDSNTEAFF
TGTGCCAGCAGCTCCTGGGACAGCAACACTGAAGCTTTCTTT
>-|-|TRBJ2-7|TRBV10-2
CASSEGVREQYF
TGCGCCAGCAGTGAGGGTGTTCGGGAGCAGTACTTC
>-|TRBD1|TRBJ2-3|TRBV7-8
CASSLLSGTGSTDTQYF
TGTGCCAGCAGCCTTTTATCTGGGACAGGAAGCACAGATACGCAGTATTTT
>-|-|TRBJ1-2|TRBV28
CASSVGVGYTF
TGTGCCAGCAGTGTGGGGGTTGGCTACACCTTC
>few|-|TRBJ1-4|TRBV4-2
CASSQLGGGEKLFF
TGTGCCAGCAGCCAATTGGGGGGTGGTGAAAAACTGTTTTTT
>-|-|TRBJ2-3|TRBV10-3
CAISESSSTDTQYF
TGTGCCATCAGTGAGTCATCTAGCACAGATACGCAGTATTTT
>-|TRBD1|TRBJ1-1|TRBV9
CASSVAGTGGGEAFF
TGTGCCAGCAGCGTAGCAGGGACAGGGGGCGGTGAAGCTTTCTTT
>-|-|TRBJ2-1|TRBV19
CASALALIGNEQFF
TGTGCCAGCGCCCTGGCTCTAATAGGAAATGAGCAGTTCTTC
>-|TRBD2|TRBJ2-1|TRBV4-1
CASSQGLAGIYEQFF
TGCGCCAGCAGCCAGGGACTAGCGGGAATCTATGAGCAGTTCTTC
>-|-|TRBJ1-6|TRBV10-3
CASQGSNSPLHF
TGTGCCAGCCAGGGGTCTAATTCACCCCTCCACTTT
>-|TRBD2|TRBJ2-2|TRBV9
CASSAPTSGGNTGELFF
TGTGCCAGCAGCGCCCCGACTAGCGGGGGGAACACCGGGGAGCTGTTTTTT
>once|-|TRBJ1-1|TRBV28
CASSPGGPTEAFF
TGTGCCAGCAGTCCCGGGGGGCCCACTGAAGCTTTCTTT
>once|TRBD1|TRBJ1-1|TRBV5-4
CASSLGKGAFVTEAFF
TGTGCCAGCAGCTTGGGTAAGGGGGCGTTTGTCACTGAAGCTTTCTTT
>once|-|TRBJ1-1|TRBV18
CASSPPTREAFF
TGTGCCAGCTCACCACCCACCAGGGAGGCTTTCTTT
>-|TRBD2|TRBJ2-3|TRBV10-2
CASSLSGLAADTQYF
TGCGCCAGCAGTCTTTCAGGACTAGCGGCAGATACGCAGTATTTT
>once|-|TRBJ2-3|TRBV9
CASSRADTQYF
TGTGCCAGCTCGAGGGCAGATACGCAGTATTTT
>once|-|TRBJ2-1|TRBV27
CASSLAGTSWNEQFF
TGTGCCAGCAGTTTAGCCGGGACTTCCTGGAATGAGCAGTTCTTC
>once|TRBD1|TRBJ1-1|TRBV27
CASSPMTGANTEAFF
TGTGCCAGCAGCCCCATGACAGGGGCGAACACTGAAGCTTTCTTT
>few|-|TRBJ2-1|TRBV3-1/TRBV3-2
CASSQSRTYNEQFF
TGTGCCAGCAGCCAATCAAGGACATACAATGAGCAGTTCTTC
>-|TRBD2|TRBJ2-7|TRBV5-1
CASSAGTSGGSYEQYF
TGCGCCAGCAGCGCAGGGACTAGCGGGGGCTCCTACGAGCAGTACTTC
>-|TRBD1|TRBJ1-1|TRBV7-9
CASSRAGQGNTEAFF
TGTGCCAGCAGCCGTGCTGGACAGGGGAACACTGAAGCTTTCTTT
>-|-|TRBJ1-4|TRBV28
CASRKNEKLFF
TGTGCCAGCAGGAAGAATGAAAAACTGTTTTTT
>-|-|TRBJ2-3|TRBV27
CASSLIGDPPLDTQYF
TGTGCCAGCAGTTTAATTGGGGACCCGCCTTTGGATACGCAGTATTTT
>-|TRBD1|TRBJ2-3|TRBV5-1
CASSGQGADTQYF
TGCGCCAGTTCAGGACAGGGGGCCGATACGCAGTATTTT
>-|-|TRBJ2-1|TRBV9
CASSVAGDNYNEQFF
TGTGCCAGCAGCGTAGCAGGGGATAACTACAATGAGCAGTTCTTC
>-|TRBD2|TRBJ2-7|TRBV14
CASSRSSGPAYEQYF
TGTGCCAGCAGCAGATCTAGCGGCCCTGCCTACGAGCAGTACTTC
>-|-|TRBJ1-1|TRBV19
CASRLSGLRTNTEAFF
TGTGCCAGTAGGCTGTCGGGGCTTAGGACCAACACTGAAGCTTTCTTT
>-|-|TRBJ2-7|TRBV5-1
CASSLGARDHEQYF
TGCGCCAGCAGCTTGGGTGCCAGGGACCACGAGCAGTACTTC
>-|TRBD2|TRBJ2-7|TRBV7-2
CASRATSGWNEQYF
TGTGCCAGCAGAGCCACTAGCGGGTGGAACGAGCAGTACTTC